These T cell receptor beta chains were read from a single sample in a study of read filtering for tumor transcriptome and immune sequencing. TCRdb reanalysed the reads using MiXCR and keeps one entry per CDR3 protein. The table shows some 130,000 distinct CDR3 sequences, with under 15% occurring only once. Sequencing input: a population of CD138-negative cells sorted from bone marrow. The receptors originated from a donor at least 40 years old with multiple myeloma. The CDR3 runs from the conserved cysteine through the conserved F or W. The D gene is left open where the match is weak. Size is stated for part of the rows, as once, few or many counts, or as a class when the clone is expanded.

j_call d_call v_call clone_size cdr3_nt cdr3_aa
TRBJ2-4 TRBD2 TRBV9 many TGTGCCAGCAGCGTCCTACCGGGAGGTTCGGAAGCCAAAAACATTCAGTACTTC CASSVLPGGSEAKNIQYF
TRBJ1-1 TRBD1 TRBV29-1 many TGCAGCTTCAAGGACAGGGGGCGCGGGGAAGCTTTCTTT CSFKDRGRGEAFF
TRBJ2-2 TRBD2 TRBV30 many TGTGCCTGGAGTGTCTTTTATAGCGGGAGGGCCATCACCGGGGAGCTGTTTTTT CAWSVFYSGRAITGELFF
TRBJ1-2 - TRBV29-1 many TGCAGCGTTGATTACCAAGAGTACGGCTACACCTTC CSVDYQEYGYTF
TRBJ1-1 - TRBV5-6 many TGTGCCAGCAGCGCATATGAGGGTACTGAAGCTTTCTTT CASSAYEGTEAFF
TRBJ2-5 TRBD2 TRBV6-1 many TGTGCCAGCAGAACTAGCGGGGATGGGACCCAGTACTTC CASRTSGDGTQYF
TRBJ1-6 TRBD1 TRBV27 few TGTGCCAGCAGTTTATTTGGGGACAGGGGCCTACCTAGCTCCTATAGTTCACCCCTCCACTTT CASSLFGDRGLPSSYSSPLHF
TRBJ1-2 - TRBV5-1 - TGCGCCAGCAGCTTGGGGGAGGGGCGTCCGTCACGAGATGGCTACACCTTC CASSLGEGRPSRDGYTF
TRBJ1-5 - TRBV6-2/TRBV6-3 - TGTGCCAGCAGTACCAGACTTGGGGGGCACGATCAGCCCCAGCATTTT CASSTRLGGHDQPQHF
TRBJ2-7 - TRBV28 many TGTGCCAGCGGTTCCCACGAGCAGTACTTC CASGSHEQYF
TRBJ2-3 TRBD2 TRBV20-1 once TGCAATGTCGCGGGGAGGGCAGATACGCAGTATTTT CNVAGRADTQYF
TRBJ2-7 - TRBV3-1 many TGTGCCAGCAGCCAAGGGAGACAGCTAGTTTACGAGCAGTACTTC CASSQGRQLVYEQYF
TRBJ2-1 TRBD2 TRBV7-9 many TGTGCCAGCAGCTTTCCGACTAGCGGGTCTGACGAGCAGTTCTTC CASSFPTSGSDEQFF
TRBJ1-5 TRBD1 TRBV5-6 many TGTGCCAGCAGCTTGGAAGGAGGGGGCATTCAGCCCCAGCATTTT CASSLEGGGIQPQHF
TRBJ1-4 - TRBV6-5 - TGTGCCAGCAGTAGTACGGCAACTAATGAAAAACTGTTTTTT CASSSTATNEKLFF
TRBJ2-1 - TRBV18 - TGTGCCAGCTCACCACCGGAGGGTGAGCAGTTCTTC CASSPPEGEQFF
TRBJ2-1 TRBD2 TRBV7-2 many TGTGCCAGCAGCTTGGGACTAGCGGGAGGAGGGGATGAGCAGTTCTTC CASSLGLAGGGDEQFF